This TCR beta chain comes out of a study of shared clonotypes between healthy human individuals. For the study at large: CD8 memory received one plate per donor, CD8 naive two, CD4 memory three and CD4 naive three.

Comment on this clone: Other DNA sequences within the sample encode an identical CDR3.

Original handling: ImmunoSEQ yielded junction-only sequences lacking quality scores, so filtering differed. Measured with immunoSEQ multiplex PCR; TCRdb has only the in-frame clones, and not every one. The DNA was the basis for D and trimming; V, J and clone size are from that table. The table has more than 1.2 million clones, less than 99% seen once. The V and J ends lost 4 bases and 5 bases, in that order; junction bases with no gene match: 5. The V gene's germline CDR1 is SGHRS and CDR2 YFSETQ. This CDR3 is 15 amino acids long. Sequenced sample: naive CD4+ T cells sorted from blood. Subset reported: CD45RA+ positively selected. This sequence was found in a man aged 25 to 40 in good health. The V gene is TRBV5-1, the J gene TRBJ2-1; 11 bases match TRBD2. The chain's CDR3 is CASSLLAGVDNEQFF. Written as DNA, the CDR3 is TGCGCCAGCAGCCTACTAGCGGGAGTTGACAATGAGCAGTTCTTC. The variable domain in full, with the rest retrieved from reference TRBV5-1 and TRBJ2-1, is KAGVTQTPRYLIKTRGQQVTLSCSPISGHRSVSWYQQTPGQGLQFLFEYFSETQRNKGNFPGRFSGRQFSNSRSEMNVSTLELGDSALYLCASSLLAGVDNEQFFGPGTRLTVL.